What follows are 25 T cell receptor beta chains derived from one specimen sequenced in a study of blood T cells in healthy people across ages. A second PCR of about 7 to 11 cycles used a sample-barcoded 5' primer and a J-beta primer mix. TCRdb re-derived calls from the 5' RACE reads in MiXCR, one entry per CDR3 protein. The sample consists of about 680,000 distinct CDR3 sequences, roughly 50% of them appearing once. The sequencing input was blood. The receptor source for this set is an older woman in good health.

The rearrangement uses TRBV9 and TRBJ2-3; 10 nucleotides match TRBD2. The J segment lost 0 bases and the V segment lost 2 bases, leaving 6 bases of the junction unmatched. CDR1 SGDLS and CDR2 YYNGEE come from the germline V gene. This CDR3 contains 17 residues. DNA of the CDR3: TGTGCCAGCAGCGTTTCGGGACTAGCGACCAGCACAGATACGCAGTATTTT. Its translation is CASSVSGLATSTDTQYF.

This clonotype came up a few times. The CDR3 sequence is CASSGSWGTQYF. The CDR3 DNA sequence: TGTGCCAGCAGCGGGTCATGGGGTACGCAGTATTTT. This chain connects TRBV7-3 to TRBJ2-3; D call uncertain. Germline V gene sequence: CDR1 SGHTA, CDR2 FQGTGA. V was clipped by 5 bases and J by 8 bases, with 11 bases between them. This CDR3 comprises 12 residues.

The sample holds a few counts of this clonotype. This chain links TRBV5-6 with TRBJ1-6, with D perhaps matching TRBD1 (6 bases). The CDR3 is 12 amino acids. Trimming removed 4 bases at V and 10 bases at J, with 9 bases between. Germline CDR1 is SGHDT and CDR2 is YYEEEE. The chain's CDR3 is CASSHDRSPLHF. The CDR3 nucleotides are TGTGCCAGCAGCCATGACAGGTCACCCCTCCACTTT.

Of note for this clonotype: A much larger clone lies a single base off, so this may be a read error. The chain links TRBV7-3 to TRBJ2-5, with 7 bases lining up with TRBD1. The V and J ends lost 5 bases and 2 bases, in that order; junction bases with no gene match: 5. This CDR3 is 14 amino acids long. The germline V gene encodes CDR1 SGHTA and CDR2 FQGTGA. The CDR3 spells CASSAKDRQETQYF. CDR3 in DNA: TGTGCCAGCAGCGCGAAGGACAGGCAAGAGACCCAGTACTTC.

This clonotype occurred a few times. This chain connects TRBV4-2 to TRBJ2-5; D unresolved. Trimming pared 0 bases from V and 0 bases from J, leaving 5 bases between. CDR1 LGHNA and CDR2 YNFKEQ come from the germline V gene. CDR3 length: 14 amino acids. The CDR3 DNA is TGTGCCAGCAGCCAAGACTTGTACCAAGAGACCCAGTACTTC. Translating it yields CASSQDLYQETQYF.

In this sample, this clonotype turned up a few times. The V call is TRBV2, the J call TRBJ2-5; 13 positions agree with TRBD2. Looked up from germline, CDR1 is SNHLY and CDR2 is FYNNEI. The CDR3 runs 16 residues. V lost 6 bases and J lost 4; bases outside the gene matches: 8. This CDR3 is CASRERTSGSGETQYF. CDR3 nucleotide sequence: TGTGCCAGCAGGGAAAGGACTAGCGGGAGTGGAGAGACCCAGTACTTC.

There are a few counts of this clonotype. This CDR3 is CASSLEPGLEYGYTF. CDR3 DNA: TGCGCCAGCAGCTTGGAACCAGGGTTGGAATATGGCTACACCTTC. The V call is TRBV5-1, the J call TRBJ1-2, with a tentative D call TRBD1 (5 bases). Per the germline V gene, CDR1 is SGHRS and CDR2 is YFSETQ. This CDR3 spans 15 amino acids. V gave up 0 bases and J gave up 5 bases, with 14 bases separating them.

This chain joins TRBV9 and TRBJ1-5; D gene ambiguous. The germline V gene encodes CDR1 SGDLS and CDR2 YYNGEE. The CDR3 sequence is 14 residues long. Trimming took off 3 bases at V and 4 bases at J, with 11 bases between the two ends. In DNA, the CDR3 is TGTGCCAGCAGCGCCCGAGATTTTAATCAGCCCCAGCATTTT. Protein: CASSARDFNQPQHF.

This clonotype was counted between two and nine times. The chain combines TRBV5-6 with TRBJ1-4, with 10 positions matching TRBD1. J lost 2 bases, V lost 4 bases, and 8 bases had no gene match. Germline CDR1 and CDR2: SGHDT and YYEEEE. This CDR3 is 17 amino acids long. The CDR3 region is CASSARDRGRTNEKLFF. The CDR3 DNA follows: TGTGCCAGCAGCGCCCGGGACAGGGGACGCACTAATGAAAAACTGTTTTTT.

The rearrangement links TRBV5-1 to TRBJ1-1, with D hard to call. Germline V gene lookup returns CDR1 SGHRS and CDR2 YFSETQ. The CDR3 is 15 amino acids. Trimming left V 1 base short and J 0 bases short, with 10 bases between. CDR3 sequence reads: CASSLFGIMNTEAFF. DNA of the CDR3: TGCGCCAGCAGCTTGTTTGGGATCATGAACACTGAAGCTTTCTTT.

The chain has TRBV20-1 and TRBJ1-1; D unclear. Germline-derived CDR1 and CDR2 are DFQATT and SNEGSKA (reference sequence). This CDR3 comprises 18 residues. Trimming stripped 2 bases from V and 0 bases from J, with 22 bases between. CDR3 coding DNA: TGCAGTGCTAGACATCCAACACGTACCGGGCCCATGAACACTGAAGCTTTCTTT. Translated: CSARHPTRTGPMNTEAFF.

The CDR3 spells CASSYRDSFNQPQHF. The DNA of the CDR3 is TGTGCCAGCAGTTACCGAGACAGTTTCAATCAGCCCCAGCATTTT. This sequence joins TRBV6-6 and TRBJ1-5; tentative D call: TRBD1 (5 bases). This CDR3 is built from 15 residues. Per the germline V gene, CDR1 is MNHNY and CDR2 is SVGAGI (reference sequence). The V and J ends lost 2 bases and 3 bases respectively, with 11 bases between them.

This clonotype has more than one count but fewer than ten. In DNA form, the CDR3 reads TGCAGTCCCCGGGTGGGGAATGAGCAGTTCTTC. Residues: CSPRVGNEQFF. The chain uses TRBV20-1 and TRBJ2-1, with no clear D. This CDR3 is built from 11 residues. Trimming pared 8 bases from V and 7 bases from J, leaving 12 bases between. Germline CDR1 is DFQATT and CDR2 is SNEGSKA (reference sequence).

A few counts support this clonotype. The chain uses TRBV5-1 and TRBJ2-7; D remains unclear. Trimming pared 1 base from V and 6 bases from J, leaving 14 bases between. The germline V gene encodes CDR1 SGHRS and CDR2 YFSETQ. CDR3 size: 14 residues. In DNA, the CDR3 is TGCGCCAGCAGCTTGACCCCGGGCTCCACCGAGCAGTACTTC. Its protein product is CASSLTPGSTEQYF.

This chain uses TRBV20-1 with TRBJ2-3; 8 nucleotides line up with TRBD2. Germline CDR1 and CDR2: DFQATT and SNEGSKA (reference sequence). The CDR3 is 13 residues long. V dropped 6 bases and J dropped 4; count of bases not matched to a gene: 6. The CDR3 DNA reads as TGCAGTGCCATCGGGAGGGTCTCAGATACGCAGTATTTT. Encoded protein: CSAIGRVSDTQYF.

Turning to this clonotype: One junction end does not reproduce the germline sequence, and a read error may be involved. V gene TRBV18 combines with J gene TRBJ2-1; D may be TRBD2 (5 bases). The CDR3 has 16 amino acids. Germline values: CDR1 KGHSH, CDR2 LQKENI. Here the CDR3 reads CAGSPVLGSAYNEQFF. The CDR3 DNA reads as TGTGCCGGCTCACCAGTACTAGGATCTGCTTACAATGAGCAGTTCTTC.

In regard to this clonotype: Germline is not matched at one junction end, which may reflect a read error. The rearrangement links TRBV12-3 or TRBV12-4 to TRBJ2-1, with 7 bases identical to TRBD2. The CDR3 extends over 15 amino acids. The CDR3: CASSLWLAEYNGQFF. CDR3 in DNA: TGTGCCAGCAGTTTATGGCTAGCGGAATACAATGGGCAGTTCTTC.

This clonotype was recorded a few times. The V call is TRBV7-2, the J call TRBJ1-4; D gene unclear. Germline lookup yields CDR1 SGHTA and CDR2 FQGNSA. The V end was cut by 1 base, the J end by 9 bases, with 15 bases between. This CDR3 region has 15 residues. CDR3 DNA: TGTGCCAGCAGCTTAGGGTCCGGGTCCGCGAAAAAACTGTTTTTT. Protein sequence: CASSLGSGSAKKLFF.

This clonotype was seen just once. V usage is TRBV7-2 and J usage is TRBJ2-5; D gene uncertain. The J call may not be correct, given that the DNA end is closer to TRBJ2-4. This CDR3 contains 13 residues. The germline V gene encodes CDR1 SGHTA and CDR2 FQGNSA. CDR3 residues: CASSPGPWNIQYF. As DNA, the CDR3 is TGTGCCAGCAGCCCCGGCCCCTGGAACATTCAGTACTTC.

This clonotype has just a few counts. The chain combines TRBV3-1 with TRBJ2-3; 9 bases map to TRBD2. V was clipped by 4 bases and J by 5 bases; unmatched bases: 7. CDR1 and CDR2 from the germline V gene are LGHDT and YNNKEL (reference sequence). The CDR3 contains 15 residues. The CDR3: CASSPARGGEDTQYF. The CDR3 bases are TGTGCCAGCAGCCCAGCGCGCGGGGGGGAAGATACGCAGTATTTT.

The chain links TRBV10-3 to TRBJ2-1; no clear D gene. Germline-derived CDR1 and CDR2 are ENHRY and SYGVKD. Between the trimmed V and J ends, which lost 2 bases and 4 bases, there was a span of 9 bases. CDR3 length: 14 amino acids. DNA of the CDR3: TGTGCCATCAGTGAGACAATGGGGTACAATGAGCAGTTCTTC. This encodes CAISETMGYNEQFF.

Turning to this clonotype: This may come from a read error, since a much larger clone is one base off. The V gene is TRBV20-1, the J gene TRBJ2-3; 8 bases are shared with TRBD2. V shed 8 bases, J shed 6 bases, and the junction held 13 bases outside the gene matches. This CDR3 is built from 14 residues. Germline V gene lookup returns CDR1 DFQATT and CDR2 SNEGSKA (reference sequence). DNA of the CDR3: TGCAGTACTACGTTACCCGGGACTAGGGATACGCAGTATTTT. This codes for CSTTLPGTRDTQYF.

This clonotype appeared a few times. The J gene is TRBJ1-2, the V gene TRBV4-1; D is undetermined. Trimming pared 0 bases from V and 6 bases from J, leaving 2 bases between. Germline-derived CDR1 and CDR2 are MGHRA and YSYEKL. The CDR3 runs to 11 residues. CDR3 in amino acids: CASSQEHGYTF. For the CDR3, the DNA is TGCGCCAGCAGCCAAGAGCATGGCTACACCTTC.

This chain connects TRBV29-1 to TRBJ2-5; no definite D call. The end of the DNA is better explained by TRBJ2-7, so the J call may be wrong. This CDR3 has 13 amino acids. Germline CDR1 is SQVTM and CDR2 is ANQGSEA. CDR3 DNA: TGCAGCGTTCAGACTGAAAGGTGGAACGAGCAGTACTTC. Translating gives CSVQTERWNEQYF.

The CDR3 DNA is TGTGCCACCGGGCGTGGGCTCCGGGAAGTTATCTACGAGCAGTACTTC. This translates into CATGRGLREVIYEQYF. The rearrangement joins TRBV13 to TRBJ2-7, with D possibly matching TRBD2 (5 bases). CDR1 PRHDT and CDR2 FYEKMQ come from the germline V gene (reference sequence). With 10 bases removed from V and 3 bases from J, the gap between germline ends came to 25 bases. This CDR3 has 16 residues.